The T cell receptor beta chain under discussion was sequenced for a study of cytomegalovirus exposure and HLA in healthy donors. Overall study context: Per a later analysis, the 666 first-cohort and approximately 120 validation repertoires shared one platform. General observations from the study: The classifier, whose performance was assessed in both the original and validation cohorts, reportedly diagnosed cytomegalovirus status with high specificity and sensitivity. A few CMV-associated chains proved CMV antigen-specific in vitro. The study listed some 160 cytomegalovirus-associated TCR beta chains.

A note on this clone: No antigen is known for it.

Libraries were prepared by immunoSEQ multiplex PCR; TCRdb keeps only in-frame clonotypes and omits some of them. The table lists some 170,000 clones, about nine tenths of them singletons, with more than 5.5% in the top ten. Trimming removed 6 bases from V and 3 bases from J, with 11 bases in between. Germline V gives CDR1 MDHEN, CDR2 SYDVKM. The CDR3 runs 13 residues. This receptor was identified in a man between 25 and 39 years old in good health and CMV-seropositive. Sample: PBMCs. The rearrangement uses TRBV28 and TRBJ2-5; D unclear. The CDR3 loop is CASSHSPKETQYF. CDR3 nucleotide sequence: TGTGCCAGCAGCCACAGCCCGAAAGAGACCCAGTACTTC. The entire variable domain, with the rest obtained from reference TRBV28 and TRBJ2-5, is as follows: DVKVTQSSRYLVKRTGEKVFLECVQDMDHENMFWYRQDPGLGLRLIYFSYDVKMKEKGDIPEGYSVSREKKERFSLILESASTNQTSMYLCASSHSPKETQYFGPGTRLLVL.